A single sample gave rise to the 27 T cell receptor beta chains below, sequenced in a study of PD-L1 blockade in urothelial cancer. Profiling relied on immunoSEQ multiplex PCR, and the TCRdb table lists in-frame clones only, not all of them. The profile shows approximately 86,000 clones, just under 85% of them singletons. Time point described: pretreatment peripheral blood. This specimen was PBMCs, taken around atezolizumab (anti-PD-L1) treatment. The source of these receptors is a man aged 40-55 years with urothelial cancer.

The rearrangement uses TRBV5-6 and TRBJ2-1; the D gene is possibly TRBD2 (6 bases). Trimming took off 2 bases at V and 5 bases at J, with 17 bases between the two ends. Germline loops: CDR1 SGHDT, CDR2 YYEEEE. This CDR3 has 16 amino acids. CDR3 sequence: CASSLGGARVHNEQFF. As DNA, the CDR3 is TGTGCCAGCAGCTTAGGAGGGGCGCGGGTCCACAATGAGCAGTTCTTC.

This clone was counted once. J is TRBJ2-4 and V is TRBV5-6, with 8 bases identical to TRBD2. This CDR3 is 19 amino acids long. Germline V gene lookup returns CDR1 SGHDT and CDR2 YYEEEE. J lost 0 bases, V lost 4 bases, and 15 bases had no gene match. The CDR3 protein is CASSPLTSANRLAKNIQYF. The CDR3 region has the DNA TGTGCCAGCAGCCCGCTGACTAGCGCGAATAGATTAGCCAAAAACATTCAGTACTTC.

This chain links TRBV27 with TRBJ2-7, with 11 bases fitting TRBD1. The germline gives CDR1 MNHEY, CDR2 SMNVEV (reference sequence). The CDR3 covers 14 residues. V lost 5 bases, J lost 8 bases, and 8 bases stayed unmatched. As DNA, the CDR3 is TGTGCCAGCAGTCCCTGGGACAGGGGGAGTAAGCAGTACTTC. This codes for CASSPWDRGSKQYF.

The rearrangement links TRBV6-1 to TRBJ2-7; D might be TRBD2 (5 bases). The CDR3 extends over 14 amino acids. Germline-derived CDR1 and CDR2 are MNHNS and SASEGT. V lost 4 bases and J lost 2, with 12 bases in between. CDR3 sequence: CASSVANGAYEQYF. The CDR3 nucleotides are TGTGCCAGCAGTGTTGCAAACGGGGCCTACGAGCAGTACTTC.

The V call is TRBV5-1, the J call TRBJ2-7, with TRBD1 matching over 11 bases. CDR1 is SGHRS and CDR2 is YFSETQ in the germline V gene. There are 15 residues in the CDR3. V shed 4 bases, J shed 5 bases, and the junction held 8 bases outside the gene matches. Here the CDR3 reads CASSPGQGARNEQYF. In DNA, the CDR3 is TGCGCCAGCAGCCCCGGACAGGGGGCGAGGAACGAGCAGTACTTC.

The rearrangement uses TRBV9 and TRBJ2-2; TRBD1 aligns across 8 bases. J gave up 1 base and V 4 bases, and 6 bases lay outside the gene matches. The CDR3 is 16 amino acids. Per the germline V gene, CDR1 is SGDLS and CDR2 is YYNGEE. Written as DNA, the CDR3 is TGTGCCAGCAGCCCCCCCGGGACAGGGAACACCGGGGAGCTGTTTTTT. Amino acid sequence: CASSPPGTGNTGELFF.

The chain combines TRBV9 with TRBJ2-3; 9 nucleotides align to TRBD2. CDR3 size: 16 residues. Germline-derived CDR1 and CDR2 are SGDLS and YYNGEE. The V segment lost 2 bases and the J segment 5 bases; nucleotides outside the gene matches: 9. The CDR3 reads CASSVIAGAEGDTQYF. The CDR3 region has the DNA TGTGCCAGCAGCGTGATAGCGGGAGCGGAGGGAGATACGCAGTATTTT.

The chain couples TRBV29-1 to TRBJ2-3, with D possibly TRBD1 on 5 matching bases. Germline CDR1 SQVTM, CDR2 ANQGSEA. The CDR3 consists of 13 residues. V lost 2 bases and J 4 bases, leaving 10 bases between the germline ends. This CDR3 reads CSVESGYADTQYF. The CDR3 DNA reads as TGCAGCGTTGAATCAGGGTACGCAGATACGCAGTATTTT.

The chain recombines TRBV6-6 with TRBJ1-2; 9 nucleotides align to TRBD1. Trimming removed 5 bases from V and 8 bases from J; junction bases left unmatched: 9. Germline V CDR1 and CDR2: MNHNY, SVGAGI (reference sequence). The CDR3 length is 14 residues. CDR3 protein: CASSTGQGPGGYTF. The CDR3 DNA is TGTGCCAGCAGTACGGGACAGGGCCCGGGAGGCTACACCTTC.

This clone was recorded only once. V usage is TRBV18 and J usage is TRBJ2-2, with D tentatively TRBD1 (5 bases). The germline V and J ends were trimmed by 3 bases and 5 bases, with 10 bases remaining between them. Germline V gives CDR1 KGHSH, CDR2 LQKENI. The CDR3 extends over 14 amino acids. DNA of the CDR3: TGTGCCAGCTCACCCCAAGGGGTGACCGGGGAGCTGTTTTTT. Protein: CASSPQGVTGELFF. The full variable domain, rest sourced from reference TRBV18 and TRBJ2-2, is NAGVMQNPRHLVRRRGQEARLRCSPMKGHSHVYWYRQLPEEGLKFMVYLQKENIIDESGMPKERFSAEFPKEGPSILRIQQVVRGDSAAYFCASSPQGVTGELFFGEGSRLTVL.

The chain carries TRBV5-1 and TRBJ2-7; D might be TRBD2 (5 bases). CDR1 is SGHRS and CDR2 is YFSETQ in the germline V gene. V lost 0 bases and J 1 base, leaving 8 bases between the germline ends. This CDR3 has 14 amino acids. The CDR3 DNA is TGCGCCAGCAGCTTGGCCGGGGAATCCTACGAGCAGTACTTC. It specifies CASSLAGESYEQYF.

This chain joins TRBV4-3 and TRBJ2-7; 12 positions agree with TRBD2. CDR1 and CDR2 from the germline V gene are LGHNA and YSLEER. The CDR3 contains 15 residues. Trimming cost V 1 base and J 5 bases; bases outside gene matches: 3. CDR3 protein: CASSQATSGSHEQYF. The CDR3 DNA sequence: TGCGCCAGCAGCCAAGCGACTAGCGGGAGCCACGAGCAGTACTTC.

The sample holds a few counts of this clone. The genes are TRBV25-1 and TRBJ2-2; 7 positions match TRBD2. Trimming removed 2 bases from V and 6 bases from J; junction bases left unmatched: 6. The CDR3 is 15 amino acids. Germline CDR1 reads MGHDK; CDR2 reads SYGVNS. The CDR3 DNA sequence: TGTGCCAGCAGTGAAATGGGGGGGACCCCCGGGGAGCTGTTTTTT. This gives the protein CASSEMGGTPGELFF.

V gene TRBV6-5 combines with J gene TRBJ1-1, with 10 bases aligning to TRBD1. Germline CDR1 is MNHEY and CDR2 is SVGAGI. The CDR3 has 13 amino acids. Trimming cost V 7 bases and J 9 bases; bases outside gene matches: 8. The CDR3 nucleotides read TGTGCCAGCACCTCCGGGACAGGGGTCAAAGCTTTCTTT. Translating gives CASTSGTGVKAFF.

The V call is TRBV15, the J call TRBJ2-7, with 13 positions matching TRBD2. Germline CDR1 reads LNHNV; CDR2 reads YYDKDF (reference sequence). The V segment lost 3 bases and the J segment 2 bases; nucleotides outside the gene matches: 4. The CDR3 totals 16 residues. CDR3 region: CATSRGLAGSPYEQYF. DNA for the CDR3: TGTGCCACCAGCAGGGGACTAGCGGGATCTCCCTACGAGCAGTACTTC.

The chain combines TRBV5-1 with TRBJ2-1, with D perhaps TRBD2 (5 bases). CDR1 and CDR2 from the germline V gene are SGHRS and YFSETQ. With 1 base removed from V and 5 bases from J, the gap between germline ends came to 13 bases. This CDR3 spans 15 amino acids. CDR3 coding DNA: TGCGCCAGCAGCTTGCGAGCAAGCGGTGACAATGAGCAGTTCTTC. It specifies CASSLRASGDNEQFF.

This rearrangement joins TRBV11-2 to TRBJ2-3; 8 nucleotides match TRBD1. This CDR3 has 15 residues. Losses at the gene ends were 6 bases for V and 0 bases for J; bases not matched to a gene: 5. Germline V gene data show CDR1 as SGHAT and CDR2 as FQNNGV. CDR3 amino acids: CASRSRQGSTDTQYF. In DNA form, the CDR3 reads TGTGCCAGCAGATCCAGACAGGGGAGCACAGATACGCAGTATTTT.

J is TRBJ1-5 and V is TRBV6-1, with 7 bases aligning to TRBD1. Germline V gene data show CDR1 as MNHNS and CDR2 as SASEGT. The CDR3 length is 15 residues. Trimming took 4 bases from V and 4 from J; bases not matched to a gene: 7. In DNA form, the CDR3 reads TGTGCCAGCAGTGCGTCGGGACAGCCAAATCAGCCCCAGCATTTT. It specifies CASSASGQPNQPQHF.

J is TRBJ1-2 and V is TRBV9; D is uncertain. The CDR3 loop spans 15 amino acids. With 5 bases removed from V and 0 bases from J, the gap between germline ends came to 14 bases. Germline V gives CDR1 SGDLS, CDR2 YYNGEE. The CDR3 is CASSSYPGANYGYTF. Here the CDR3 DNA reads TGTGCCAGCAGTTCTTATCCCGGGGCTAACTATGGCTACACCTTC.

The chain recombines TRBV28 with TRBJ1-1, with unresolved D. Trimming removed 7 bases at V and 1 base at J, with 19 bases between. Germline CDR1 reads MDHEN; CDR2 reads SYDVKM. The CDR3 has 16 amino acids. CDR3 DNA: TGTGCCAGCAACTTCGCAGGCTACGGAGGGAACACTGAAGCTTTCTTT. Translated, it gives CASNFAGYGGNTEAFF.

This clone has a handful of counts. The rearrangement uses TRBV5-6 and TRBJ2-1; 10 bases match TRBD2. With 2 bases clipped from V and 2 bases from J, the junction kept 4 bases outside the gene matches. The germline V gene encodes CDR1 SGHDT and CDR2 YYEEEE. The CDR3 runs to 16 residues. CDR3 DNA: TGTGCCAGCAGCTTAAGGACTAGCGGCACCTACAATGAGCAGTTCTTC. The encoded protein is CASSLRTSGTYNEQFF.

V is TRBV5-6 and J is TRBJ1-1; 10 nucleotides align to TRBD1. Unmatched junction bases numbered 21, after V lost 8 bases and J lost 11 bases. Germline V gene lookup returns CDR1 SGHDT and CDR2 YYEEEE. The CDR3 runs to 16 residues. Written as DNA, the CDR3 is TGTGCCAGTGACAGGGACAGGGGCTGGGGTGGACCGGAGGCTTTCTTT. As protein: CASDRDRGWGGPEAFF.

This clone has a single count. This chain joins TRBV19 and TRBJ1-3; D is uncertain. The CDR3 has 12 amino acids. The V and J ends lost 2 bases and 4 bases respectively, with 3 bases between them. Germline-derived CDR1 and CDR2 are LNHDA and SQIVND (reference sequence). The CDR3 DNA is TGTGCCAGTAGTATACTCGGAAACACCATATATTTT. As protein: CASSILGNTIYF.

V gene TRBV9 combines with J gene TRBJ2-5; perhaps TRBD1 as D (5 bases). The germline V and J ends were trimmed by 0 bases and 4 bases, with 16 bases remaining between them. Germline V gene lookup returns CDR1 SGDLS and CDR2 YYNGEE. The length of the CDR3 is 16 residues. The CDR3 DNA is TGTGCCAGCAGCGTAGTAGTAGGGGTCGGACCAGAGACCCAGTACTTC. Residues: CASSVVVGVGPETQYF.

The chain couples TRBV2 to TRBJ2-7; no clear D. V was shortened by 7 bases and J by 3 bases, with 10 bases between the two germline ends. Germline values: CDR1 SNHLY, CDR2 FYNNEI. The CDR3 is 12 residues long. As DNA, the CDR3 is TGTGCCAGCAAAGTTAGCTACTACGAGCAGTACTTC. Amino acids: CASKVSYYEQYF.

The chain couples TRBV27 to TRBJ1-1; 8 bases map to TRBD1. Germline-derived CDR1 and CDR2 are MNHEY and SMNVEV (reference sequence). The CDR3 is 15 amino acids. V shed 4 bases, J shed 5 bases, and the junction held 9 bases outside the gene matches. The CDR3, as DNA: TGTGCCAGCAGTTCGGCAGGGGGCGTTGGTACTGAAGCTTTCTTT. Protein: CASSSAGGVGTEAFF.

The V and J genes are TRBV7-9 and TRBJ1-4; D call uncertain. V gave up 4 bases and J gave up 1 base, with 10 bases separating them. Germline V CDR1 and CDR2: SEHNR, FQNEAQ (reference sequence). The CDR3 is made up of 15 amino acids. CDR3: CASSWAEGTNEKLFF. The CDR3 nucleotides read TGTGCCAGCAGCTGGGCTGAGGGAACTAATGAAAAACTGTTTTTT.